This T cell receptor beta chain was recorded in a study of shared clonotypes between healthy human individuals. The authors divided CD4+ cells into CD45RA+ naive and CD45RA-negative memory subsets. About this clone itself: Other DNA sequences in this specimen translate into the identical CDR3.

Germline CDR1 and CDR2: SGDLS and YYNGEE. V was cut by 0 bases and J by 0 bases, with 7 bases left in between. CDR3 length: 15 residues. Sequencing used immunoSEQ multiplex PCR; TCRdb keeps in-frame clones, though not all of them. The data contain roughly 700,000 clones, approximately 79% of them seen just once; the ten biggest clones take up less than 2%. The receptor comes from a woman in her 30s in good health. The chain links TRBV9 to TRBJ1-5; D gene ambiguous. Sequencing was done on a sample of memory CD4+ T cells sorted from blood. The subset is: CD45RA-negative fraction. The CDR3 loop is CASSVGPVSNQPQHF. CDR3 nucleotide sequence: TGTGCCAGCAGCGTAGGACCGGTTAGCAATCAGCCCCAGCATTTT. Together with reference TRBV9 and TRBJ1-5, the CDR3 gives the full variable domain: DSGVTQTPKHLITATGQRVTLRCSPRSGDLSVYWYQQSLDQGLQFLIQYYNGEERAKGNILERFSAQQFPDLHSELNLSSLELGDSALYFCASSVGPVSNQPQHFGDGTRLSIL.